This T cell receptor beta chain was obtained from a study of T cells after yellow fever vaccination. Across the whole study: Researchers used SMART-Seq v4 Ultra Low Input to prepare fractions that had low cell numbers.

Study conclusions and caveats: Most clones from primary vaccination were detected again post-booster (96% CD4, 88% CD8). Contamination by abundant bulk-population clonotypes could be present in FACS-sorted repertoires.

This clonotype was detected a few times. Antigen: not known. TCRdb independently ran MiXCR on the 5' RACE reads; one entry per CDR3 protein. Of 620,000 or so distinct CDR3 sequences detected, around 12% appear once; the ten largest clones hold under 15%. CDR1 LNHNV and CDR2 YYDKDF come from the germline V gene (reference sequence). The CDR3 has 14 residues. The V end was cut by 6 bases, the J end by 4 bases, with 13 bases between. The sequencing used PBMCs, collected on the day of the yellow fever booster vaccination. V and J are TRBV15 and TRBJ2-1; unclear D gene. The TCR sequence derives from a young man who received the YFV17D yellow fever vaccine. The CDR3 bases are TGTGCCACCAGACCATCCGGGTTGTACAATGAGCAGTTCTTC. The encoded protein is CATRPSGLYNEQFF.